This TCR beta chain was captured in a study of early T cells in non-severe SARS-CoV-2 infection. TCRdb recomputed calls from the 5' RACE reads with MiXCR, one row per CDR3 protein. The repertoire holds about 69,000 distinct CDR3 sequences, roughly 4.6% seen once, with 3% to 4% in the top ten. Per germline, CDR1 SGHAT and CDR2 FQNNGV. This CDR3 has 14 amino acids. Trimming at V came to 5 bases and at J to 5 bases, leaving 7 bases not matched to a gene. The rearrangement joins TRBV11-2 to TRBJ1-1; 8 positions match TRBD1. The receptor's source is an adult who was a healthcare worker with PCR-confirmed SARS-CoV-2 infection or an uninfected control (not recorded which). The donor label of this sample is uncertain. Sequenced here: whole blood, sampled at baseline. CDR3 bases: TGTGCCAGCAGCCCGGGACAGGCAAGGACTGAAGCTTTCTTT. Its translation: CASSPGQARTEAFF.